These 4 T cell receptor beta chains originate from one sample sequenced in a study of shared clonotypes between healthy human individuals. Produced via immunoSEQ multiplex PCR; TCRdb's table is partial and in-frame only. The top ten hold more than 9% of the sample, which has 300,000 to 400,000 clones, more than 60% seen once. The sequenced sample was memory CD4+ T cells sorted from blood. Stated subset: CD45RA-negative fraction. The receptor set was obtained from a man between 25 and 39 years old in good health.

This clone has more than one count but fewer than ten. The chain carries TRBV7-2 and TRBJ1-2, with a tentative D call TRBD1 (6 bases). Trimming removed 4 bases at V and 4 bases at J, with 25 bases between. CDR1 and CDR2 (germline): SGHTA, FQGNSA. The CDR3 covers 18 residues. The CDR3 is CASSSLFLGAGATYGYTF. In DNA, the CDR3 is TGTGCCAGCAGCTCCCTCTTCTTAGGGGCAGGGGCAACCTATGGCTACACCTTC.

The genes are TRBV4-1 and TRBJ1-4; possible D gene TRBD1, 5 bases. There are 15 residues in the CDR3. V shed 3 bases and J shed 8 bases, with 16 bases lying between them. The germline V gene has CDR1 MGHRA and CDR2 YSYEKL. Written as DNA, the CDR3 is TGCGCCAGCAGCCACCGAGGAGGGGAAAGGGAAAAACTGTTTTTT. It codes for CASSHRGGEREKLFF.

The chain employs TRBV19 and TRBJ2-5, with no clear D. The CDR3 runs 11 residues. CDR1 is LNHDA and CDR2 is SQIVND in the germline V gene (reference sequence). The germline V and J ends were trimmed by 6 bases and 6 bases, with 8 bases remaining between them. The CDR3, as DNA: TGTGCCAGTAGAAATTGGAAGACCCAGTACTTC. Its translation: CASRNWKTQYF.

J is TRBJ1-2 and V is TRBV19; tentative D call: TRBD1 (5 bases). The germline gives CDR1 LNHDA, CDR2 SQIVND (reference sequence). The length of the CDR3 is 14 residues. Trimming shortened V by 1 base and J by 7 bases, and 13 bases separated the two germline ends. The CDR3 sequence is CASSIVKGTVGYTF. CDR3 nucleotide sequence: TGTGCCAGTAGTATAGTAAAGGGGACGGTTGGCTACACCTTC.